This is a list of T cell receptor beta chains from one sample in a study of T cell responses to AZD1222 COVID-19 vaccine. TCRdb's copy holds only in-frame clones and misses some; the assay was immunoSEQ multiplex PCR. The sample contains about 94,000 clones, 85% of which appear only once. The sequences come from peripheral blood, collected 28 days after the second AZD1222 dose. These receptors were taken from an adult who received the AZD1222 COVID-19 vaccine. Both conserved end residues are part of each CDR3. A D gene is named only where the DNA matches it firmly.

J gene: TRBJ2-5
V gene: TRBV18
D gene: TRBD2
CDR3 protein: CASSPGREETQYF

J gene: TRBJ2-1
V gene: TRBV9
D gene: TRBD2
CDR3 protein: CASSVGGTSVNEQFF

J gene: TRBJ2-2
V gene: TRBV19
D gene: NA
CDR3 protein: CASSAGLPNTGELFF

J gene: TRBJ1-5
V gene: TRBV5-6
D gene: NA
CDR3 protein: CASSLGNQPQHF

J gene: TRBJ1-5
V gene: TRBV29-1
D gene: TRBD1
CDR3 protein: CSVDTGANQPQHF

J gene: TRBJ2-3
V gene: TRBV9
D gene: TRBD1
CDR3 protein: CASSVTIRGLRGTDTQYF

J gene: TRBJ1-1
V gene: TRBV5-1
D gene: NA
CDR3 protein: CASSLGMNTEAFF

J gene: TRBJ2-5
V gene: TRBV7-2
D gene: NA
CDR3 protein: CASSFSFQETQYF

J gene: TRBJ1-1
V gene: TRBV5-8
D gene: NA
CDR3 protein: CASSFSENTEAFF

J gene: TRBJ1-5
V gene: TRBV2
D gene: TRBD1
CDR3 protein: CASSEEGARIRNQPQHF

J gene: TRBJ2-4
V gene: TRBV25-1
D gene: NA
CDR3 protein: CASSDSGAAKNIQYF

J gene: TRBJ2-3
V gene: TRBV9
D gene: TRBD1
CDR3 protein: CASSVRGQADTQYF

J gene: TRBJ2-7
V gene: TRBV29-1
D gene: TRBD1
CDR3 protein: CSVGTGNHEQYF

J gene: TRBJ2-1
V gene: TRBV21-1
D gene: NA
CDR3 protein: CASSKLSSEQFF

J gene: TRBJ2-7
V gene: TRBV5-6
D gene: NA
CDR3 protein: CASSLGSFPYEQYF

J gene: TRBJ1-1
V gene: TRBV28
D gene: NA
CDR3 protein: CASRQTGRNTEAFF